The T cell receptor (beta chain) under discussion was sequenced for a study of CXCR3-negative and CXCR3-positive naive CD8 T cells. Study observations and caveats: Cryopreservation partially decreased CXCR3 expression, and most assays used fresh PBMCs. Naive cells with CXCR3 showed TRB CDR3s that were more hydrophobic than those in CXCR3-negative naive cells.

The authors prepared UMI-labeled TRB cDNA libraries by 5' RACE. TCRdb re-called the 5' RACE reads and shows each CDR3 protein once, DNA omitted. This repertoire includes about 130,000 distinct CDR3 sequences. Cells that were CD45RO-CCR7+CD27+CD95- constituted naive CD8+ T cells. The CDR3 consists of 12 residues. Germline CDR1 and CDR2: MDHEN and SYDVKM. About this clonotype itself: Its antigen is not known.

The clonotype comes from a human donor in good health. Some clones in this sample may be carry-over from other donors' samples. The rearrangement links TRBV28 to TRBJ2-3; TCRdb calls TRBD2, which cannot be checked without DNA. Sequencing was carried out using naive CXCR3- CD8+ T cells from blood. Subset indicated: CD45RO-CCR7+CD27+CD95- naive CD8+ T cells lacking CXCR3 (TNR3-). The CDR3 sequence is CASSGGADTQYF.